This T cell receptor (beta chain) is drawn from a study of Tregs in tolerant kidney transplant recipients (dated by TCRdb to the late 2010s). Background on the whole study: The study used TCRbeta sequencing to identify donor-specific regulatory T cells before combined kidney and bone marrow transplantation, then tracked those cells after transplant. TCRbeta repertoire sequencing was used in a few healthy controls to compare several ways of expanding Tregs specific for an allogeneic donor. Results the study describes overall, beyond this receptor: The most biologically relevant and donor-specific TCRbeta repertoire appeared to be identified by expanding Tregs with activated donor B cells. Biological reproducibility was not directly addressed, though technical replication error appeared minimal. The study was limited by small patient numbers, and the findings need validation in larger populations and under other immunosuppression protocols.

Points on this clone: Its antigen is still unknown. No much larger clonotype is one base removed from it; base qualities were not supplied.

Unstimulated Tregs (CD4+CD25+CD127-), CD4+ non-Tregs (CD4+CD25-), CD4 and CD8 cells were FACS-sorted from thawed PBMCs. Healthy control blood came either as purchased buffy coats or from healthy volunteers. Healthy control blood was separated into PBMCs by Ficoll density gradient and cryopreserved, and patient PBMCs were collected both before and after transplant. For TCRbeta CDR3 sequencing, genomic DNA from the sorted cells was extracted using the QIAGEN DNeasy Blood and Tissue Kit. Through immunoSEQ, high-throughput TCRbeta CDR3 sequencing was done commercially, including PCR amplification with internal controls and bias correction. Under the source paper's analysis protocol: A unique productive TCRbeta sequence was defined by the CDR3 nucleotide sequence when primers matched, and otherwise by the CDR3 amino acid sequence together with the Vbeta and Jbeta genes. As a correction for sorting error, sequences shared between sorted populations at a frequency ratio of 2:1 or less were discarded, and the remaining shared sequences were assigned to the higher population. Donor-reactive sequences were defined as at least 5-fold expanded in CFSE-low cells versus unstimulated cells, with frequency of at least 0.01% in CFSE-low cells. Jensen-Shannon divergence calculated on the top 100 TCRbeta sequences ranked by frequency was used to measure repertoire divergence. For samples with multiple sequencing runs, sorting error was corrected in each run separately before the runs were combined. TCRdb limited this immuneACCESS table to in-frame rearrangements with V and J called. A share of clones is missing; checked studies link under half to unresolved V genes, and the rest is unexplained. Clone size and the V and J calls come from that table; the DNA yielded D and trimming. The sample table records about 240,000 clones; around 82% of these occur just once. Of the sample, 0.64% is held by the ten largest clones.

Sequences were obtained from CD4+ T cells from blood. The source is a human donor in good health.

The DNA sequence is TGCAGCCTACCGCCGCTAAGCTCCTACGAGCAGTACTTC. This sequence encodes CSLPPLSSYEQYF. The V and J genes are TRBV29-1 and TRBJ2-7; too little of a D gene remains to name it. Trimming costs V 8 bases and J 0 bases, and their ends lie 14 bases apart. CDR1 and CDR2 are drawn from the germline V gene: SQVTM, ANQGSEA. The CDR3 runs 13 residues from the cysteine to the phenylalanine. Just CDR3 DNA is preserved here, 39 bases in frame from base 1.